Here is one T cell receptor (beta chain) with its context. As yet, its antigen is unknown. The sample belongs to a study of cytomegalovirus exposure and HLA in healthy donors. Study conclusions and caveats: Many donors carried some public TCRs, although rarity characterized most TCR sequences. Cytomegalovirus-associated status was assigned to fewer than 200 TCR beta chains.

CDR1 and CDR2 (germline): MNHEY, SMNVEV (reference sequence). This CDR3 has 16 amino acids. Trimming cost V 6 bases and J 5 bases, with 22 bases left between them. The study ran its PCR with 60 Vbeta and 13 Jbeta primers. The table came from immunoSEQ multiplex PCR; TCRdb's copy has only in-frame clones and leaves some out. The sample shows about 110,000 clones, roughly four fifths of them seen only once. The rearrangement uses TRBV27 and TRBJ1-2, with D tentatively TRBD1 (6 bases). Sample: PBMCs. The receptor's source is a man between 50 and 59 years old in good health and CMV-seronegative. DNA of the CDR3: TGTGCCAGCAGCTATACCCAACAGGGCAACTCGTATGGCTACACCTTC. Protein product: CASSYTQQGNSYGYTF.